These 27 T cell receptor beta chains originate from one sample sequenced in a study of blood T cell repertoires in COVID-19. Measured with immunoSEQ multiplex PCR; TCRdb has only the in-frame clones, and not every one. The sample lists some 260,000 clones, 85% to 90% occurring once. The sequenced sample was PBMCs or T cells enriched from blood (not recorded which). These receptors were obtained from a man aged 35 to 55 who had recovered from COVID-19.

The chain uses TRBV7-2 and TRBJ2-7; 8 nucleotides match TRBD2. This CDR3 contains 15 residues. CDR1 and CDR2 from the germline V gene are SGHTA and FQGNSA. The junction had 11 bases not matched to a gene; V was cut back by 5 bases and J by 5 bases. CDR3: CASSPNPGGPDEQYF. CDR3 DNA: TGTGCCAGCAGCCCCAACCCGGGAGGGCCAGACGAGCAGTACTTC.

The V gene is TRBV3-1 (or the pseudogene TRBV3-2), the J gene TRBJ1-1; D is perhaps TRBD1 (6 bases). The V and J ends lost 4 bases and 11 bases respectively, with 23 bases between them. The CDR3 covers 15 residues. The germline CDR1 and CDR2 sequences are LGHDT and YNNKEL (reference sequence). This chain's CDR3 is CASSRTSVGGENAFF. In DNA form, the CDR3 reads TGTGCCAGCAGCCGGACCTCGGTAGGGGGAGAAAATGCTTTCTTT.

This clone showed up just once. The V and J genes are TRBV11-1 and TRBJ1-6; the match to TRBD1 covers 7 bases. In germline, CDR1 is SGHAT, CDR2 FQDESV (reference sequence). This CDR3 region has 14 residues. The junction had 7 bases not matched to a gene; V was cut back by 7 bases and J by 7 bases. The CDR3 here is CASTSGTANSPLHF. The DNA for the CDR3 is TGTGCCAGCACCTCGGGGACAGCCAATTCACCCCTCCACTTT.

The chain employs TRBV7-2 and TRBJ2-1; perhaps TRBD1 as D (6 bases). Between the trimmed V and J ends, which lost 4 bases and 3 bases, there was a span of 10 bases. Germline-derived CDR1 and CDR2 are SGHTA and FQGNSA. The CDR3 has 14 amino acids. The CDR3 DNA is TGTGCCAGCAGCTCCGGGACAAACTACAATGAGCAGTTCTTC. This codes for CASSSGTNYNEQFF. The entire variable domain, with the rest obtained from reference TRBV7-2 and TRBJ2-1, is as follows: GAGVSQSPSNKVTEKGKDVELRCDPISGHTALYWYRQSLGQGLEFLIYFQGNSAPDKSGLPSDRFSAERTGGSVSTLTIQRTQQEDSAVYLCASSSGTNYNEQFFGPGTRLTVL.

This chain uses TRBV9 with TRBJ2-5; D is possibly TRBD2 (5 bases). Trimming took 0 bases from V and 1 from J, leaving 13 bases between them. Germline CDR1 is SGDLS and CDR2 is YYNGEE. The CDR3 length is 16 residues. The CDR3 region is CASSVGGSGVQETQYF. The CDR3, as DNA: TGTGCCAGCAGCGTAGGGGGAAGCGGTGTCCAAGAGACCCAGTACTTC.

The chain has TRBV4-2 and TRBJ1-5; 8 bases match TRBD1. Trimming cost V 0 bases and J 5 bases; bases outside gene matches: 9. The CDR3 is made up of 17 amino acids. CDR1 LGHNA and CDR2 YNFKEQ come from the germline V gene. The CDR3 nucleotides read TGTGCCAGCAGCCAAGAGGAGTGGCAGGGGGCATATCAGCCCCAGCATTTT. This encodes CASSQEEWQGAYQPQHF.

This clone was picked up a small number of times. The V gene is TRBV7-2, the J gene TRBJ2-5, with D perhaps TRBD2 (5 bases). The length of the CDR3 is 16 residues. Trimming took off 1 base at V and 2 bases at J, with 14 bases between the two ends. CDR1 and CDR2 (germline): SGHTA, FQGNSA. CDR3 sequence reads: CASSLVNSALQETQYF. The CDR3 nucleotides read TGTGCCAGCAGCTTAGTTAATAGCGCCCTACAAGAGACCCAGTACTTC.

The V and J genes are TRBV7-8 and TRBJ2-3; possibly TRBD1 for D (6 bases). Trimming took 5 bases from V and 2 from J, leaving 17 bases between them. The CDR3 sequence is 16 residues long. Germline V gene lookup returns CDR1 SGHVS and CDR2 FQNEAQ. Here the CDR3 reads CASSPRGTGHTDTQYF. Here the CDR3 DNA reads TGTGCCAGCAGCCCAAGGGGGACGGGCCACACAGATACGCAGTATTTT.

This sequence joins TRBV27 and TRBJ2-1; TRBD2 matches at 8 bases. This CDR3 spans 16 amino acids. Per the germline V gene, CDR1 is MNHEY and CDR2 is SMNVEV (reference sequence). Trimming removed 3 bases from V and 3 bases from J; junction bases left unmatched: 7. CDR3 loop: CASSFYGGGDYNEQFF. The CDR3 nucleotides are TGTGCCAGCAGTTTCTACGGGGGGGGTGACTACAATGAGCAGTTCTTC.

The CDR3 reads CASSVSPGVSYEQYF. The CDR3 DNA reads TGTGCCAGCAGCGTATCTCCAGGGGTCTCCTACGAGCAGTACTTC. The chain carries TRBV9 and TRBJ2-7, with D maybe TRBD1 (6 bases). The CDR3 sequence is 15 residues long. The V and J ends lost 1 base and 0 bases respectively, with 11 bases between them. CDR1 is SGDLS, CDR2 YYNGEE, per germline.

This clone was seen a few times. The chain recombines TRBV2 with TRBJ2-7; D gene uncertain. The CDR3 consists of 14 residues. V was pared by 3 bases and J by 7 bases, with 16 bases between. Germline V gene sequence: CDR1 SNHLY, CDR2 FYNNEI. The CDR3 sequence is CASSEGIYSEEQYF. CDR3 sequence (DNA): TGTGCCAGCAGTGAGGGCATCTACTCGGAAGAGCAGTACTTC.

V usage is TRBV12-5 and J usage is TRBJ1-4; no reliable D call. The V and J ends lost 4 bases and 0 bases respectively, with 6 bases between them. Germline assignment: CDR1 LGHNT and CDR2 FRNRAP. CDR3 length: 14 amino acids. The CDR3 loop is CASGSGATNEKLFF. CDR3 bases: TGTGCTAGTGGTTCCGGAGCAACTAATGAAAAACTGTTTTTT. The full variable domain, rest sourced from reference TRBV12-5 and TRBJ1-4, is DARVTQTPRHKVTEMGQEVTMRCQPILGHNTVFWYRQTMMQGLELLAYFRNRAPLDDSGMPKDRFSAEMPDATLATLKIQPSEPRDSAVYFCASGSGATNEKLFFGSGTQLSVL.

CDR3 DNA: TGTGCCAGCAGCGACCCCGGGACAGGGGATGCCGAAGCTTTCTTT. It translates to CASSDPGTGDAEAFF. V usage is TRBV3-1 (or the pseudogene TRBV3-2) and J usage is TRBJ1-1; 10 bases match TRBD1. With 5 bases clipped from V and 8 bases from J, the junction kept 11 bases outside the gene matches. Germline assignment: CDR1 LGHDT and CDR2 YNNKEL (reference sequence). The CDR3 has 15 residues.

CDR3 DNA: TGTGCCAGCAGCCCGAGTGCAGACCGGGGTGAAAAACTGTTTTTT. Translation: CASSPSADRGEKLFF. V is TRBV7-9 and J is TRBJ1-4, with unresolved D. The CDR3 runs 15 residues. From germline, CDR1 is SEHNR and CDR2 FQNEAQ (reference sequence). Trimming cost V 5 bases and J 7 bases, with 17 bases left between them.

The CDR3 coding sequence is TGTGCCAGCAGTTCGCCCCACGGACAGGGCTTCTCCTACGAGCAGTACTTC. Amino acid sequence: CASSSPHGQGFSYEQYF. The chain is built from TRBV28 and TRBJ2-7; 8 bases map to TRBD1. The CDR3 is 17 amino acids. CDR1 MDHEN and CDR2 SYDVKM come from the germline V gene. J was trimmed by 0 bases and V by 4 bases; bases with no gene match: 11.

The chain employs TRBV4-3 and TRBJ1-6; D unresolved. V dropped 4 bases and J dropped 11 bases, with 12 bases sitting between them. Germline lookup yields CDR1 LGHNA and CDR2 YSLEER. The CDR3 is 13 residues long. This chain's CDR3 is CASSRGTGTPLHF. The CDR3, as DNA: TGCGCCAGCAGCCGTGGTACGGGTACACCCCTCCACTTT.

The genes are TRBV6-5 and TRBJ2-5; D is undetermined. The ends were cut back, 0 bases at V and 7 bases at J, with 9 bases in the middle. The length of the CDR3 is 13 residues. Germline CDR1 and CDR2: MNHEY and SVGAGI. In DNA form, the CDR3 reads TGTGCCAGCAGTTACTCGTTAGCCGGGACCCAGTACTTC. It specifies CASSYSLAGTQYF.

This clone came up a few times. The genes are TRBV5-6 and TRBJ2-2; 10 nucleotides agree with TRBD1. This CDR3 has 15 amino acids. J gave up 4 bases and V 0 bases, and 0 bases lay outside the gene matches. Germline CDR1 is SGHDT and CDR2 is YYEEEE. CDR3 DNA sequence: TGTGCCAGCAGCTTGGGGACAGGGGGCACCGGGGAGCTGTTTTTT. It yields the protein CASSLGTGGTGELFF.

The V call is TRBV5-1, the J call TRBJ2-5; D not resolved. The length of the CDR3 is 15 residues. The V gene's germline CDR1 is SGHRS and CDR2 YFSETQ. V lost 5 bases, J lost 6 bases, and 20 bases lay in between. CDR3 protein: CASSFQPGQLQTQYF. The DNA for the CDR3 is TGCGCCAGCAGTTTCCAGCCGGGTCAGCTACAGACCCAGTACTTC.

This chain uses TRBV6-5 with TRBJ1-6; maybe TRBD1 (6 bases). V dropped 6 bases and J dropped 8 bases, with 11 bases sitting between them. Germline loops: CDR1 MNHEY, CDR2 SVGAGI. The CDR3 extends over 13 amino acids. The CDR3 spells CASRAGDYSPLHF. The CDR3 DNA is TGTGCCAGCAGAGCAGGGGATTATTCACCCCTCCACTTT.

This clone appeared once. The chain joins TRBV7-8 to TRBJ1-2; tentative D call: TRBD1 (5 bases). Germline V CDR1 and CDR2: SGHVS, FQNEAQ. CDR3 size: 13 residues. Trimming stripped 5 bases from V and 4 bases from J, with 11 bases between. Here the CDR3 reads CASSAGRSYGYTF. The CDR3 coding sequence is TGTGCCAGCAGCGCGGGACGCAGCTATGGCTACACCTTC.

CDR3 sequence: CAISESTSRGQGYTF. The CDR3 nucleotides are TGTGCCATCAGTGAGTCGACTTCCAGGGGACAGGGCTACACCTTC. The chain has TRBV10-3 and TRBJ1-2, with TRBD1 matching over 7 bases. V trimming: 0 bases; J trimming: 8 bases; junction bases outside the gene matches: 9. Germline V CDR1 and CDR2: ENHRY, SYGVKD. This CDR3 contains 15 residues.

V and J are TRBV5-1 and TRBJ2-4; 8 bases match TRBD1. The trim removed 4 bases at V and 7 bases at J, leaving 10 bases unmatched. Germline V gene lookup returns CDR1 SGHRS and CDR2 YFSETQ. This CDR3 spans 15 amino acids. Here the CDR3 DNA reads TGCGCCAGCAGCCCGCAGGACAGGGTCCCCAACATTCAGTACTTC. Its protein is CASSPQDRVPNIQYF.

V usage is TRBV30 and J usage is TRBJ2-2, with 15 positions matching TRBD2. Germline values: CDR1 GTSNPN, CDR2 SVGIG (reference sequence). V lost 3 bases and J lost 4; bases outside the gene matches: 6. This CDR3 spans 17 amino acids. The CDR3 DNA reads as TGTGCCTGGAGCCGGACTAGCGGGGGGGCCTTCACCGGGGAGCTGTTTTTT. Its protein product is CAWSRTSGGAFTGELFF.

The chain carries TRBV9 and TRBJ1-1; D perhaps matches TRBD1 (6 bases). Germline CDR1 and CDR2: SGDLS and YYNGEE. V shed 4 bases and J shed 1 base, with 11 bases lying between them. This CDR3 region has 14 residues. The chain's CDR3 is CASSPGHRNTEAFF. The CDR3 bases are TGTGCCAGCAGCCCGGGACACCGGAACACTGAAGCTTTCTTT.

The gene calls are TRBV27 and TRBJ2-3; 11 positions agree with TRBD2. This CDR3 spans 17 amino acids. Germline assignment: CDR1 MNHEY and CDR2 SMNVEV (reference sequence). J was trimmed by 0 bases and V by 5 bases; bases with no gene match: 7. In DNA form, the CDR3 reads TGTGCCAGCAGTCTAGCGGGAGGTTCTTATAGCACAGATACGCAGTATTTT. The encoded protein is CASSLAGGSYSTDTQYF.

J is TRBJ2-3 and V is TRBV7-9, with TRBD2 identical over 8 bases. The germline V gene encodes CDR1 SEHNR and CDR2 FQNEAQ (reference sequence). The CDR3 has 17 residues. Trimming at V came to 2 bases and at J to 5 bases, leaving 12 bases not matched to a gene. The CDR3 DNA follows: TGTGCCAGCAGCTTATCTGGGCGGGGGGCTTCGGGAGATACGCAGTATTTT. Translating it yields CASSLSGRGASGDTQYF.